The present T cell receptor beta chain was sequenced within a study of T-cell memory formation after mild COVID-19. Study in general: In these data, TCR clusters were largely donor specific.

TCRalpha and TCRbeta libraries used 5'RACE with constant-segment primers and UMIs. A single record per CDR3 protein comes from TCRdb applying MiXCR to the 5' RACE reads. The sample gives about 290,000 distinct CDR3 sequences, around a sixth of which show up once; 22% is in the top ten. Germline assignment: CDR1 MGHDK and CDR2 SYGVNS. The ends lost 5 bases at V and 4 bases at J; junction bases unmatched: 10. CDR3 length equals 15 residues. The sample was PBMCs or a T cell subset sorted from them (not recorded which). The rearrangement links TRBV25-1 to TRBJ2-7, with 8 bases fitting TRBD1. The receptor was isolated from a young man who had mild COVID-19 (a few samples of this study predate the infection). Cell type and time point are not known. CDR3 residues: CASSPQDREDYEQYF. The CDR3 DNA reads TGTGCCAGCAGTCCCCAGGACAGGGAAGATTACGAGCAGTACTTC.